The clone carrying this T cell receptor beta chain was counted only a few times. Antigen: not known. This record comes from a study of identical twins. Overall study results and limits: Abundant beta clonotypes from cord blood had fewer insertions, unlike memory repertoires, which showed none.

A universal primer site came from template switching; cDNA carried unique molecular identifiers. TCRdb re-called the 5' RACE reads with MiXCR, one entry per CDR3 protein. The sample includes over 550,000 distinct CDR3 sequences, around 7.5% of them seen just once. These same data were also listed under a study on yellow fever vaccine responses in identical twins.

The TCR sequence derives from a woman aged 18-30 years in good health. The sequenced material came from PBMCs.

This CDR3 reads CASSQGTLTAGELFF. As DNA, the CDR3 is TGCGCCAGCAGCCAGGGGACGCTCACCGCCGGGGAGCTGTTTTTT. The chain carries TRBV4-1 and TRBJ2-2; D is perhaps TRBD1 or TRBD2 (5 bases each). Trimming took off 3 bases at V and 6 bases at J, with 14 bases between the two ends. This CDR3 has 15 residues. Germline-derived CDR1 and CDR2 are MGHRA and YSYEKL.